Listed below are T cell receptor beta chains from one sample, sequenced in a study of shared clonotypes between healthy human individuals. Libraries were prepared by immunoSEQ multiplex PCR; TCRdb keeps only in-frame clonotypes and omits some of them. The sample comprises about 680,000 clones, approximately 79% of which are singletons, and about 1.8% rests with the top ten. Sequencing was carried out using memory CD4+ T cells sorted from blood. These receptors were obtained from a woman between 25 and 40 years old in good health. CDR3s include the opening cysteine and the closing phenylalanine or tryptophan. A D gene is named only where the DNA matches it firmly. Only some rows state a clone size, as once, few, many or a class for expanded clones.

V	J	size	D	CDR3	DNA
TRBV5-1	TRBJ1-4	-	-	CASSGLATNEKLFF	TGCGCCAGCAGCGGTCTTGCAACTAATGAAAAACTGTTTTTT
TRBV4-1	TRBJ2-2	-	-	CASSQDAPNTGELFF	TGCGCCAGCAGCCAAGATGCCCCTAACACCGGGGAGCTGTTTTTT
TRBV5-1	TRBJ2-1	-	TRBD1	CASSLGQGFNEQFF	TGCGCCAGCAGCCTGGGACAGGGGTTCAATGAGCAGTTCTTC
TRBV30	TRBJ2-1	-	TRBD2	CAWSVQLAGGSEQFF	TGTGCCTGGAGTGTACAGTTAGCGGGAGGCTCTGAGCAGTTCTTC
TRBV28	TRBJ2-6	few	-	CASSLGRIGANVLTF	TGTGCCAGCAGTTTAGGAAGGATCGGGGCCAACGTCCTGACTTTC
TRBV5-1	TRBJ2-7	-	TRBD2	CASSPGTSGSFEQYF	TGCGCCAGCAGCCCTGGGACTAGCGGGAGCTTCGAGCAGTACTTC
TRBV19	TRBJ1-5	-	-	CASSIEGFGRQPQHF	TGTGCCAGTAGTATAGAAGGGTTTGGTCGTCAGCCCCAGCATTTT
TRBV14	TRBJ1-3	-	TRBD1	CASSQALDRVAGNTIYF	TGTGCCAGCAGCCAAGCCCTGGACAGGGTGGCTGGAAACACCATATATTTT
TRBV5-1	TRBJ2-5	-	TRBD2	CASSLPGTSGETQYF	TGCGCCAGCAGCTTGCCCGGGACTAGCGGGGAGACCCAGTACTTC
TRBV6-5	TRBJ1-1	-	-	CASSPRRGGTEAFF	TGTGCCAGCTCTCCGAGGCGGGGAGGGACTGAAGCTTTCTTT
TRBV28	TRBJ2-7	-	-	CASSPPPIYEQYF	TGTGCCAGCAGCCCTCCCCCAATCTACGAGCAGTACTTC
TRBV30	TRBJ2-5	few	-	CAWSYWVQETQYF	TGTGCCTGGAGTTATTGGGTACAAGAGACCCAGTACTTC
TRBV6-4	TRBJ2-7	-	TRBD2	CASSLLAGVYEQYF	TGTGCCAGCAGTTTACTAGCGGGAGTCTACGAGCAGTACTTC
TRBV5-1	TRBJ2-1	-	TRBD1	CASSLEGTGGFSYNEQFF	TGCGCCAGCAGCTTGGAGGGGACAGGGGGTTTCTCCTACAATGAGCAGTTCTTC
TRBV2	TRBJ1-2	-	-	CASSEGSEPSGYTF	TGTGCCAGCAGTGAAGGGTCGGAACCCAGCGGCTACACCTTC
TRBV7-8	TRBJ2-2	once	-	CASFGQTNTGELFF	TGTGCCAGCTTCGGACAGACGAACACCGGGGAGCTGTTTTTT
TRBV19	TRBJ1-1	-	TRBD1	CASSGSRGRNTEAFF	TGTGCCAGTAGTGGAAGCAGGGGGAGGAACACTGAAGCTTTCTTT
TRBV2	TRBJ1-3	-	-	CASSLWGASSGNTIYF	TGTGCCAGCAGTCTCTGGGGGGCGAGCTCTGGAAACACCATATATTTT
TRBV29-1	TRBJ1-1	many	TRBD1	CSVVGTGDTEAFF	TGCAGCGTTGTAGGGACAGGGGACACTGAAGCTTTCTTT
TRBV5-4	TRBJ2-7	-	-	CASSLWAGNEQYF	TGTGCCAGCAGCTTGTGGGCAGGTAACGAGCAGTACTTC
TRBV5-4	TRBJ2-5	-	-	CASSLFPLETQYF	TGTGCCAGCAGCTTGTTCCCCTTGGAGACCCAGTACTTC
TRBV19	TRBJ2-5	-	-	CASSGSRRKQETQYF	TGTGCCAGTAGCGGAAGCAGGCGGAAACAAGAGACCCAGTACTTC
TRBV10-3	TRBJ2-2	-	TRBD2	CAICRGLGVAGGPTGELFF	TGTGCCATCTGCCGGGGACTTGGGGTGGCGGGAGGCCCCACCGGGGAGCTGTTTTTT
TRBV6-5	TRBJ1-5	-	-	CASSYRGGNQPQHF	TGTGCCAGCAGTTACAGGGGAGGTAATCAGCCCCAGCATTTT
TRBV5-4	TRBJ1-2	-	-	CASSLLSFVAPEREGYTF	TGTGCCAGCAGCTTGCTGTCTTTCGTGGCACCTGAACGGGAGGGCTACACCTTC
TRBV20-1	TRBJ2-7	few	-	CSASEGYEQYF	TGCAGTGCTAGTGAGGGGTACGAGCAGTACTTC
TRBV7-8	TRBJ2-7	-	TRBD2	CASSLAVASGASYEQYF	TGTGCCAGCAGCTTAGCGGTCGCTAGCGGGGCCTCCTACGAGCAGTACTTC
TRBV4-1	TRBJ1-2	-	-	CASSQGNELLTRGGGYTF	TGCGCCAGCAGCCAAGGAAATGAGCTGCTGACAAGGGGCGGTGGCTACACCTTC
TRBV7-9	TRBJ2-1	-	TRBD2	CASSLTAIAGGNNEQFF	TGTGCCAGCAGCTTAACGGCGATAGCGGGAGGGAACAATGAGCAGTTCTTC
TRBV12-1	TRBJ2-7	-	-	CASSFGLAGSSYEQYF	TGTGCCAGCAGCTTTGGTCTAGCGGGTAGCTCCTACGAGCAGTACTTC
TRBV4-1	TRBJ2-5	-	-	CASSPTPLEQETQYF	TGCGCCAGCAGTCCAACCCCGCTTGAGCAAGAGACCCAGTACTTC
TRBV5-1	TRBJ2-5	-	TRBD2	CASRPGTSGRETQYF	TGCGCCAGCAGGCCCGGGACTAGCGGGAGGGAGACCCAGTACTTC
TRBV10-3	TRBJ2-6	-	-	CAISERAGLGANVLTF	TGTGCCATCAGTGAACGGGCTGGTCTGGGGGCCAACGTCCTGACTTTC
TRBV18	TRBJ1-4	-	-	CASSPGNGLGKKLFF	TGTGCCAGCTCACCAGGGAACGGGCTGGGGAAAAAACTGTTTTTT
TRBV5-1	TRBJ2-6	-	TRBD1	CASSTTGMGRANVLTF	TGCGCCAGCAGCACGACAGGGATGGGCCGGGCCAACGTCCTGACTTTC
TRBV27	TRBJ2-7	once	-	CASSFQHSPYEQYF	TGTGCCAGCAGTTTCCAACATAGTCCCTACGAGCAGTACTTC
TRBV30	TRBJ1-3	-	-	CAWRHFSGNTIYF	TGTGCCTGGAGACACTTCTCTGGAAACACCATATATTTT
TRBV21-1	TRBJ1-1	once	-	CASSTIVRDPIEAFF	TGTGCCAGCAGCACAATAGTGAGGGACCCCATTGAAGCTTTCTTT
TRBV30	TRBJ2-5	-	TRBD1	CAWSVGQGAETQYF	TGTGCCTGGAGTGTAGGACAGGGCGCCGAGACCCAGTACTTC
TRBV6-5	TRBJ2-7	-	-	CASSYSIVMAAYEQYF	TGTGCCAGCAGTTACTCGATCGTTATGGCAGCGTACGAGCAGTACTTC
TRBV18	TRBJ1-1	-	-	CASSPTQGGNTEAFF	TGTGCCAGCTCACCGACACAGGGCGGTAACACTGAAGCTTTCTTT
TRBV5-4	TRBJ2-7	-	-	CASSLSAGFDYEQYF	TGTGCCAGCAGCCTGTCTGCGGGGTTTGACTACGAGCAGTACTTC
TRBV10-2	TRBJ1-1	-	-	CASSPTAGTEAFF	TGCGCCAGCAGTCCGACAGCGGGGACTGAAGCTTTCTTT
TRBV7-8	TRBJ2-7	once	TRBD2	CASSLQGSGDAYEQYF	TGTGCCAGCAGCTTACAGGGCAGCGGGGATGCCTACGAGCAGTACTTC
TRBV6-1	TRBJ2-5	-	TRBD1	CASSRDRDETQYF	TGTGCCAGCAGCCGTGACAGGGATGAGACCCAGTACTTC
TRBV11-1	TRBJ2-1	-	-	CASSLPEPYNEQFF	TGTGCCAGCAGCCTACCGGAGCCGTACAATGAGCAGTTCTTC
TRBV25-1	TRBJ2-7	-	-	CASRQTDYEQYF	TGTGCCAGCAGGCAGACGGATTACGAGCAGTACTTC
TRBV5-1	TRBJ2-3	-	-	CASSLGTLTDTQYF	TGCGCCAGCAGCTTGGGGACACTCACAGATACGCAGTATTTT
TRBV30	TRBJ1-2	-	-	CAWSVWGLSNYGYTF	TGTGCCTGGAGTGTATGGGGCCTCTCTAACTATGGCTACACCTTC
TRBV7-6	TRBJ2-7	few	-	CASSPQGQVGGEQYF	TGTGCCAGCAGCCCCCAAGGACAGGTGGGGGGCGAGCAGTACTTC
TRBV13	TRBJ2-7	-	TRBD2	CASSLLAGGRPEQYF	TGTGCCAGCAGCTTACTAGCGGGAGGGAGGCCCGAGCAGTACTTC
TRBV2	TRBJ1-1	many	-	CASSEQGTNTEAFF	TGTGCCAGCAGTGAGCAGGGGACGAACACTGAAGCTTTCTTT
TRBV30	TRBJ1-5	many	-	CAWNRDGGNQPQHF	TGTGCCTGGAACCGGGACGGAGGCAATCAGCCCCAGCATTTT